This is a list of T cell receptor beta chains from one sample in a study of PD-1 blockade in classical Hodgkin lymphoma. Repertoires were generated with immunoSEQ multiplex PCR, while TCRdb's copy carries only in-frame clones and drops some. This table has tens of thousands of clones, nearly 90% appearing once. Sequenced material: peripheral blood mononuclear cells (PBMCs), taken before the second cycle of nivolumab. These receptors came from a human donor with classical Hodgkin lymphoma. Each CDR3 is given with its conserved first and last residue. The D gene is left open where the match is weak. Expanded clones get a size class; other rows say once, few or many, or leave the size out.

j_call: TRBJ1-5; v_call: TRBV7-2; clone_size: NA; d_call: NA; cdr3_aa: CASSLVGSDQPQHF; cdr3_nt: TGTGCCAGCAGCTTAGTTGGCAGTGATCAGCCCCAGCATTTT
j_call: TRBJ2-7; v_call: TRBV28; clone_size: NA; d_call: TRBD1; cdr3_aa: CASTLDRAYYEQYF; cdr3_nt: TGTGCCAGCACCCTGGACAGGGCGTACTACGAGCAGTACTTC
j_call: TRBJ2-7; v_call: TRBV7-9; clone_size: NA; d_call: NA; cdr3_aa: CASSSYGGYEQYF; cdr3_nt: TGTGCCAGCAGCTCTTATGGAGGGTACGAGCAGTACTTC
j_call: TRBJ2-2; v_call: TRBV7-9; clone_size: NA; d_call: NA; cdr3_aa: CASSLSVVGELFF; cdr3_nt: TGTGCCAGCAGCTTGTCAGTGGTCGGGGAGCTGTTTTTT
j_call: TRBJ2-7; v_call: TRBV7-9; clone_size: once; d_call: TRBD2; cdr3_aa: CASSFPTSGRAYEQYF; cdr3_nt: TGTGCCAGCAGCTTTCCCACTAGCGGGAGGGCCTACGAGCAGTACTTC
j_call: TRBJ2-7; v_call: TRBV18; clone_size: NA; d_call: NA; cdr3_aa: CASSPSGESEQYF; cdr3_nt: TGTGCCAGCTCGCCCTCAGGGGAAAGCGAGCAGTACTTC
j_call: TRBJ1-4; v_call: TRBV5-4; clone_size: NA; d_call: NA; cdr3_aa: CASSLQTATNEKLFF; cdr3_nt: TGTGCCAGCAGCTTGCAGACAGCAACTAATGAAAAACTGTTTTTT
j_call: TRBJ2-3; v_call: TRBV5-1; clone_size: NA; d_call: TRBD2; cdr3_aa: CASRRLAGPDTQYF; cdr3_nt: TGCGCCAGCCGAAGACTAGCGGGACCAGATACGCAGTATTTT
j_call: TRBJ2-2; v_call: TRBV6-5; clone_size: NA; d_call: TRBD2; cdr3_aa: CASSYMSSGTGELFF; cdr3_nt: TGTGCCAGCAGTTACATGTCTAGCGGGACCGGGGAGCTGTTTTTT
j_call: TRBJ1-2; v_call: TRBV19; clone_size: NA; d_call: TRBD1; cdr3_aa: CAAQGQANYGYTF; cdr3_nt: TGTGCCGCCCAGGGACAGGCGAACTATGGCTACACCTTC
j_call: TRBJ2-2; v_call: TRBV11-2; clone_size: NA; d_call: NA; cdr3_aa: CASSLVPATGELFF; cdr3_nt: TGTGCCAGCAGCTTAGTCCCAGCCACCGGGGAGCTGTTTTTT
j_call: TRBJ2-7; v_call: TRBV7-6; clone_size: NA; d_call: NA; cdr3_aa: CASSLVLGQFSGEQYF; cdr3_nt: TGTGCCAGCAGCTTAGTTTTAGGTCAGTTCTCGGGCGAGCAGTACTTC
j_call: TRBJ2-1; v_call: TRBV18; clone_size: NA; d_call: NA; cdr3_aa: CASSRNRDGHNEQFF; cdr3_nt: TGTGCCAGCTCACGAAATCGGGACGGACACAATGAGCAGTTCTTC
j_call: TRBJ2-2; v_call: TRBV19; clone_size: NA; d_call: NA; cdr3_aa: CASSTGLAGELFF; cdr3_nt: TGTGCCAGTAGTACCGGACTCGCCGGGGAGCTGTTTTTT
j_call: TRBJ2-7; v_call: TRBV11-1; clone_size: NA; d_call: TRBD1; cdr3_aa: CASSYGQGGEQYF; cdr3_nt: TGTGCCAGCAGTTACGGACAGGGAGGTGAGCAGTACTTC
j_call: TRBJ2-1; v_call: TRBV5-1; clone_size: NA; d_call: TRBD2; cdr3_aa: CASSSAAREGHEQFF; cdr3_nt: TGCGCCAGCAGCTCGGCGGCGCGGGAGGGACATGAGCAGTTCTTC
j_call: TRBJ2-6; v_call: TRBV10-3; clone_size: NA; d_call: TRBD1; cdr3_aa: CAISESFGQGLGANVLTF; cdr3_nt: TGTGCCATCAGTGAGTCCTTCGGACAGGGTTTGGGGGCCAACGTCCTGACTTTC
j_call: TRBJ2-5; v_call: TRBV2; clone_size: NA; d_call: NA; cdr3_aa: CASSVMDYQETQYF; cdr3_nt: TGTGCCAGCAGTGTCATGGATTACCAAGAGACCCAGTACTTC
j_call: TRBJ2-1; v_call: TRBV5-1; clone_size: NA; d_call: NA; cdr3_aa: CASSGTLTYNEQFF; cdr3_nt: TGCGCCAGCAGCGGGACACTTACCTACAATGAGCAGTTCTTC
j_call: TRBJ2-1; v_call: TRBV19; clone_size: NA; d_call: TRBD1; cdr3_aa: CASNLDRVGEQFF; cdr3_nt: TGTGCCAGTAACCTAGACAGGGTAGGCGAGCAGTTCTTC
j_call: TRBJ1-5; v_call: TRBV7-8; clone_size: NA; d_call: NA; cdr3_aa: CASSPNSNQPQHF; cdr3_nt: TGTGCCAGCAGCCCGAATAGCAATCAGCCCCAGCATTTT
j_call: TRBJ1-5; v_call: TRBV18; clone_size: NA; d_call: NA; cdr3_aa: CASSPGRGDQPQHF; cdr3_nt: TGTGCCAGCTCACCGGGAAGGGGTGATCAGCCCCAGCATTTT
j_call: TRBJ2-7; v_call: TRBV6-6; clone_size: NA; d_call: NA; cdr3_aa: CASRQGYEQYF; cdr3_nt: TGTGCCAGCAGGCAGGGGTACGAGCAGTACTTC
j_call: TRBJ2-1; v_call: TRBV25-1; clone_size: NA; d_call: NA; cdr3_aa: CASSEWTSNEQFF; cdr3_nt: TGTGCCAGCAGTGAATGGACCTCCAATGAGCAGTTCTTC
j_call: TRBJ1-5; v_call: TRBV27; clone_size: NA; d_call: NA; cdr3_aa: CASSLGFNQPQHF; cdr3_nt: TGTGCCAGCAGTCTGGGGTTCAATCAGCCCCAGCATTTT
j_call: TRBJ2-7; v_call: TRBV28; clone_size: NA; d_call: TRBD2; cdr3_aa: CASGSLNYEQYF; cdr3_nt: TGTGCTAGCGGGTCATTGAACTACGAGCAGTACTTC
j_call: TRBJ2-7; v_call: TRBV11-2; clone_size: NA; d_call: NA; cdr3_aa: CASSSPGEYEQYF; cdr3_nt: TGTGCCAGCAGCTCCCCCGGGGAGTACGAGCAGTACTTC
j_call: TRBJ1-2; v_call: TRBV2; clone_size: NA; d_call: NA; cdr3_aa: CATEETANGYTF; cdr3_nt: TGTGCCACCGAGGAGACAGCTAATGGCTACACCTTC
j_call: TRBJ2-7; v_call: TRBV15; clone_size: NA; d_call: NA; cdr3_aa: CATSRSWPFSYEQYF; cdr3_nt: TGTGCCACCAGCAGATCCTGGCCGTTCTCCTACGAGCAGTACTTC
j_call: TRBJ1-5; v_call: TRBV28; clone_size: NA; d_call: TRBD1; cdr3_aa: CASSHRQGGNQPQHF; cdr3_nt: TGTGCCAGCAGCCACCGACAGGGAGGAAATCAGCCCCAGCATTTT
j_call: TRBJ2-7; v_call: TRBV12-1; clone_size: NA; d_call: NA; cdr3_aa: CASSSPGGVSSYEQYF; cdr3_nt: TGTGCCAGCAGCTCCCCGGGAGGCGTCAGCTCCTACGAGCAGTACTTC
j_call: TRBJ2-1; v_call: TRBV19; clone_size: NA; d_call: NA; cdr3_aa: CASSTSGANEQFF; cdr3_nt: TGTGCCAGTAGTACCTCGGGGGCTAATGAGCAGTTCTTC
j_call: TRBJ2-3; v_call: TRBV9; clone_size: NA; d_call: TRBD2; cdr3_aa: CASSVDRLAGAVDTQYF; cdr3_nt: TGTGCCAGCAGCGTAGATCGGCTAGCGGGAGCTGTAGATACGCAGTATTTT
j_call: TRBJ1-1; v_call: TRBV6-5; clone_size: NA; d_call: TRBD1; cdr3_aa: CASSYGGQANTEAFF; cdr3_nt: TGTGCCAGCAGTTACGGAGGACAGGCGAACACTGAAGCTTTCTTT
j_call: TRBJ2-7; v_call: TRBV28; clone_size: NA; d_call: TRBD2; cdr3_aa: CASSSIRDYLSGEQYF; cdr3_nt: TGTGCCAGCAGTAGCATCCGGGACTACCTCTCCGGCGAGCAGTACTTC
j_call: TRBJ2-1; v_call: TRBV29-1; clone_size: NA; d_call: TRBD2; cdr3_aa: CSVFSGDSSYNEQFF; cdr3_nt: TGCAGCGTATTTAGCGGGGATAGCTCCTACAATGAGCAGTTCTTC
j_call: TRBJ2-1; v_call: TRBV7-3; clone_size: NA; d_call: TRBD2; cdr3_aa: CASSPGLAGYNEQFF; cdr3_nt: TGTGCCAGCAGCCCCGGACTAGCGGGGTACAATGAGCAGTTCTTC
j_call: TRBJ2-6; v_call: TRBV27; clone_size: NA; d_call: NA; cdr3_aa: CASSPLTGSSGANVLTF; cdr3_nt: TGTGCCAGCAGTCCGCTGACAGGAAGCTCTGGGGCCAACGTCCTGACTTTC
j_call: TRBJ2-5; v_call: TRBV7-3; clone_size: NA; d_call: NA; cdr3_aa: CASSPGSAGLYQETQYF; cdr3_nt: TGTGCCAGCAGCCCCGGGTCGGCAGGACTGTACCAAGAGACCCAGTACTTC
j_call: TRBJ2-7; v_call: TRBV28; clone_size: NA; d_call: NA; cdr3_aa: CASTRGPPYEQYF; cdr3_nt: TGTGCCAGCACCCGGGGGCCACCCTACGAGCAGTACTTC
j_call: TRBJ2-3; v_call: TRBV28; clone_size: NA; d_call: TRBD2; cdr3_aa: CASMSGGVTDTQYF; cdr3_nt: TGTGCCAGCATGAGCGGGGGGGTCACAGATACGCAGTATTTT
j_call: TRBJ1-1; v_call: TRBV5-6; clone_size: NA; d_call: TRBD1; cdr3_aa: CASSLAYPTGAQNTEAFF; cdr3_nt: TGTGCCAGCAGCTTGGCCTATCCTACAGGGGCCCAGAACACTGAAGCTTTCTTT
j_call: TRBJ1-1; v_call: TRBV28; clone_size: NA; d_call: TRBD1; cdr3_aa: CASSGDRGGTEAFF; cdr3_nt: TGTGCCAGCAGTGGGGACAGGGGGGGCACTGAAGCTTTCTTT
j_call: TRBJ1-3; v_call: TRBV7-2; clone_size: NA; d_call: NA; cdr3_aa: CASSPEGGPGNTIYF; cdr3_nt: TGTGCCAGCAGCCCCGAGGGGGGCCCTGGAAACACCATATATTTT
j_call: TRBJ1-6; v_call: TRBV27; clone_size: NA; d_call: TRBD1; cdr3_aa: CASSLGGTVNNSPLHF; cdr3_nt: TGTGCCAGCAGTTTAGGGGGGACAGTGAATAATTCACCCCTCCACTTT
j_call: TRBJ2-2; v_call: TRBV5-1; clone_size: NA; d_call: TRBD2; cdr3_aa: CASRFGGSFSGELFF; cdr3_nt: TGCGCCAGCAGGTTCGGGGGGAGCTTTTCCGGGGAGCTGTTTTTT
j_call: TRBJ2-7; v_call: TRBV27; clone_size: NA; d_call: NA; cdr3_aa: CASTRTAYEQYF; cdr3_nt: TGTGCCAGCACTCGGACAGCCTACGAGCAGTACTTC
j_call: TRBJ1-1; v_call: TRBV9; clone_size: NA; d_call: NA; cdr3_aa: CASSVGGAMGTEAFF; cdr3_nt: TGTGCCAGCAGCGTAGGGGGGGCCATGGGCACTGAAGCTTTCTTT
j_call: TRBJ2-2; v_call: TRBV2; clone_size: NA; d_call: NA; cdr3_aa: CASYMTDRGNTGELFF; cdr3_nt: TGTGCCAGCTATATGACGGACCGGGGAAACACCGGGGAGCTGTTTTTT
j_call: TRBJ2-7; v_call: TRBV7-9; clone_size: NA; d_call: TRBD2; cdr3_aa: CASSQGLAGDYEQYF; cdr3_nt: TGTGCCAGCAGCCAGGGACTAGCGGGAGACTACGAGCAGTACTTC
j_call: TRBJ1-3; v_call: TRBV9; clone_size: NA; d_call: NA; cdr3_aa: CASSVQGNPGNTIYF; cdr3_nt: TGTGCCAGCAGCGTACAGGGGAATCCTGGAAACACCATATATTTT
j_call: TRBJ2-1; v_call: TRBV28; clone_size: NA; d_call: NA; cdr3_aa: CASSRPGTTYNEQFF; cdr3_nt: TGTGCCAGCAGCCGGCCCGGGACAACCTACAATGAGCAGTTCTTC
j_call: TRBJ2-7; v_call: TRBV28; clone_size: NA; d_call: NA; cdr3_aa: CASSFPTGHGSQYF; cdr3_nt: TGTGCCAGCAGTTTCCCCACCGGACACGGTAGCCAGTACTTC
j_call: TRBJ2-7; v_call: TRBV19; clone_size: once; d_call: NA; cdr3_aa: CASSSGTLYYEQYF; cdr3_nt: TGTGCCAGTAGTTCCGGGACTCTATATTACGAGCAGTACTTC
j_call: TRBJ2-3; v_call: TRBV11-3; clone_size: NA; d_call: NA; cdr3_aa: CASSLGTGIDTDTQYF; cdr3_nt: TGTGCCAGCAGCCTAGGAACAGGGATCGACACAGATACGCAGTATTTT
j_call: TRBJ2-1; v_call: TRBV4-1; clone_size: NA; d_call: NA; cdr3_aa: CASSQARSSYNEQFF; cdr3_nt: TGCGCCAGCAGCCAAGCCAGGAGCTCCTACAATGAGCAGTTCTTC
j_call: TRBJ1-1; v_call: TRBV7-2; clone_size: NA; d_call: NA; cdr3_aa: CASSVNAITEAFF; cdr3_nt: TGTGCCAGCAGCGTCAATGCCATCACTGAAGCTTTCTTT
j_call: TRBJ1-4; v_call: TRBV7-8; clone_size: NA; d_call: NA; cdr3_aa: CASSRVGEKLFF; cdr3_nt: TGTGCCAGCAGTCGAGTTGGTGAAAAACTGTTTTTT
j_call: TRBJ2-5; v_call: TRBV7-7; clone_size: NA; d_call: NA; cdr3_aa: CASSTGPRETQYF; cdr3_nt: TGTGCCAGCAGCACCGGGCCTAGGGAGACCCAGTACTTC
j_call: TRBJ2-2; v_call: TRBV28; clone_size: NA; d_call: NA; cdr3_aa: CASSFSRATHLANTGELFF; cdr3_nt: TGTGCCAGCAGTTTTTCCAGGGCTACCCATCTCGCGAACACCGGGGAGCTGTTTTTT